The 10 T cell receptor beta chains below all came from one sample that was sequenced in a study of beta chain features in type 1 diabetes. As every portion of the isolated RNA was reverse transcribed, the sequencing read expressed TCRB transcripts. TCRdb's table, derived via immunoSEQ multiplex PCR, lists solely in-frame clones and lacks some. The sample carries almost 350,000 clones, around 8% recorded once. The sample taken for sequencing was central memory CD4+ T cells from blood. These receptors originate from a woman aged 18-29 years in good health.

V usage is TRBV21-1 and J usage is TRBJ1-5. TRBV21-1 is described as a pseudogene. The CDR3 is made up of 14 amino acids. The CDR3 reads CASSKCRECQPQHF. The DNA for the CDR3 is TGTGCCAGCAGCAAATGCCGGGAGTGTCAGCCCCAGCATTTT.

This clone was counted between two and nine times. In DNA, the CDR3 is TGTGCCAGCAGCTCCCTGACTAGCGGGTGGGGGGATACGCAGTATTTT. Protein: CASSSLTSGWGDTQYF. The V and J genes are TRBV7-2 and TRBJ2-3, with TRBD2 matching 10 bases. J was trimmed by 6 bases and V by 4 bases; bases with no gene match: 10. The germline gives CDR1 SGHTA, CDR2 FQGNSA. This CDR3 has 16 residues.

This clone was found a few times. V is TRBV28 and J is TRBJ2-4; D ambiguous. This CDR3 contains 16 residues. V was clipped by 3 bases and J by 4 bases, with 16 bases between them. The V gene's germline CDR1 is MDHEN and CDR2 SYDVKM. The CDR3 DNA reads as TGTGCCAGCAGTTTGAGTACCCTTATTACTAAAAACATTCAGTACTTC. It codes for CASSLSTLITKNIQYF. The complete variable domain, with remaining parts taken from reference TRBV28 and TRBJ2-4, reads DVKVTQSSRYLVKRTGEKVFLECVQDMDHENMFWYRQDPGLGLRLIYFSYDVKMKEKGDIPEGYSVSREKKERFSLILESASTNQTSMYLCASSLSTLITKNIQYFGAGTRLSVL.

This sequence joins TRBV28 and TRBJ2-2; a weak D match, TRBD1 (6 bases). The CDR3 sequence is 13 residues long. Trimming pared 5 bases from V and 4 bases from J, leaving 8 bases between. Germline CDR1 reads MDHEN; CDR2 reads SYDVKM. The CDR3 coding sequence is TGTGCCAGCAGTAGAGGGGGCACCGGGGAGCTGTTTTTT. The encoded protein is CASSRGGTGELFF.

A few counts support this clone. The chain links TRBV6-1 to TRBJ2-5; D perhaps matches TRBD1 (6 bases). Germline loops: CDR1 MNHNS, CDR2 SASEGT. Trimming left V 6 bases short and J 0 bases short, with 14 bases between. The CDR3 length is 15 residues. The CDR3: CASRSTGRYQETQYF. CDR3 DNA: TGTGCCAGCAGGTCGACAGGACGGTACCAAGAGACCCAGTACTTC.

The J gene is TRBJ2-7, the V gene TRBV5-4; D possibly corresponds to TRBD2 (5 bases). In germline, CDR1 is SGHNT, CDR2 YYREEE (reference sequence). CDR3 length: 14 amino acids. Trimming shortened V by 5 bases and J by 0 bases, and 12 bases separated the two germline ends. Written as DNA, the CDR3 is TGTGCCAGCAGTCCCGGACTGAGCTCCTACGAGCAGTACTTC. It is translated as CASSPGLSSYEQYF.

CDR3 sequence reads: CAISATEYEQYF. The CDR3 nucleotides are TGTGCCATCAGTGCCACCGAATACGAGCAGTACTTC. The chain recombines TRBV10-3 with TRBJ2-7; no firm D call. This CDR3 is built from 12 residues. The germline V and J ends were trimmed by 4 bases and 4 bases, with 8 bases remaining between them. CDR1 and CDR2 from the germline V gene are ENHRY and SYGVKD.

This clone was picked up a small number of times. The chain links TRBV6-5 to TRBJ1-2; perhaps TRBD1 as D (5 bases). Looked up from germline, CDR1 is MNHEY and CDR2 is SVGAGI. The V and J ends lost 1 base and 9 bases respectively, with 12 bases between them. The CDR3 is 13 amino acids. Here the CDR3 reads CASSYFPGESYTF. CDR3 in DNA: TGTGCCAGCAGTTACTTCCCGGGGGAAAGCTACACCTTC.

This rearrangement joins TRBV18 to TRBJ2-5; 7 bases are shared with TRBD1. Trimming removed 5 bases from V and 1 base from J; junction bases left unmatched: 7. This CDR3 is 15 amino acids long. Per germline, CDR1 KGHSH and CDR2 LQKENI. The CDR3 sequence: CASSRGPGPQETQYF. The CDR3 DNA follows: TGTGCCAGCTCAAGGGGGCCGGGCCCCCAAGAGACCCAGTACTTC.

This clone has just a few counts. The V and J genes are TRBV5-5 and TRBJ2-7; 12 bases align to TRBD2. The ends lost 2 bases at V and 3 bases at J; junction bases unmatched: 3. The CDR3 is 15 amino acids. CDR1 and CDR2 from the germline V gene are SGHKS and YYEKEE (reference sequence). CDR3 in DNA: TGTGCCAGCAGCTTACAGACTAGCGGGAGCTACGAGCAGTACTTC. Residues: CASSLQTSGSYEQYF.